This TCR beta chain was recorded in a study of blood T cell repertoires in COVID-19. Measured with immunoSEQ multiplex PCR; TCRdb has only the in-frame clones, and not every one. The sample lists 60,000 to 85,000 clones; approximately 80% were seen once. The CDR3 totals 17 residues. Germline assignment: CDR1 MGHRA and CDR2 YSYEKL. J gave up 1 base and V 2 bases, and 5 bases lay outside the gene matches. This sequence originates from a man older than 75 with acute or convalescent COVID-19. Material for sequencing was peripheral blood. The genes are TRBV4-1 and TRBJ2-6, with TRBD1 matching 7 bases. The CDR3 coding sequence is TGCGCCAGCAGCCAACCCTACAGGGGATCTGGGGCCAACGTCCTGACTTTC. This codes for CASSQPYRGSGANVLTF.